This TCR beta chain was sequenced for a study of T cells in Graves' hyperthyroidism and ophthalmopathy. This clonotype was seen many times. The investigators amplified TCR beta CDR3 regions from RNA transcripts. RT-PCR in the first round (using the HTBI primer set) targeted the TCR CDR3. TCRdb recomputed calls from the multiplex PCR reads with MiXCR, one row per CDR3 protein. The profile shows some 560,000 distinct CDR3 sequences, about 15% of them singletons. CDR3 length: 12 amino acids. Deletions cut 6 bases from V and 2 bases from J, with 8 bases between. Germline-derived CDR1 and CDR2 are SNHLY and FYNNEI.

The chain employs TRBV2 and TRBJ2-7; D gene unclear. The TCR originated in a woman between 40 and 55 years old with Graves' hyperthyroidism. The sequenced sample was blood. CDR3 nucleotide sequence: TGTGCCAGCAGGGCACAAACCTACGAGCAGTACTTC. Amino acids: CASRAQTYEQYF. The whole variable domain, remainder taken from reference TRBV2 and TRBJ2-7, is EPEVTQTPSHQVTQMGQEVILRCVPISNHLYFYWYRQILGQKVEFLVSFYNNEISEKSEIFDDQFSVERPDGSNFTLKIRSTKLEDSAMYFCASRAQTYEQYFGPGTRLTVT.